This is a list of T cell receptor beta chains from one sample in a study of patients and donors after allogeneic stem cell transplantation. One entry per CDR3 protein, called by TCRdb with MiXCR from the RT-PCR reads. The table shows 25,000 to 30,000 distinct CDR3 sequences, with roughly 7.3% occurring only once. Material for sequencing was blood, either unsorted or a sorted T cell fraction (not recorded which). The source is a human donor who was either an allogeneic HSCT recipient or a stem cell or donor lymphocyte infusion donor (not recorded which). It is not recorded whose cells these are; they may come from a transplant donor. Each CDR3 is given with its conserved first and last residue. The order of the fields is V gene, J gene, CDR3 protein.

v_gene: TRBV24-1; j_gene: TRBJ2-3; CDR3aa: CATAGIGDTQYF
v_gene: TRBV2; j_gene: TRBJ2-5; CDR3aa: CASSPDPSGEIFGTQYF
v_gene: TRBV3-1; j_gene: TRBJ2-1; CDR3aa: CASSQGTRGEQFF
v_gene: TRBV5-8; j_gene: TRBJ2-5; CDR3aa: CASSSRRLAGETQYF
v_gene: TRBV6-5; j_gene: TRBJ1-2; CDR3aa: CASGQGVSYTF
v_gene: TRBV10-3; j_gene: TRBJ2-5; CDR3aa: CAISEWFSGTQYF
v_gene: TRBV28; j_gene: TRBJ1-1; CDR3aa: CASQQGGTEAFF
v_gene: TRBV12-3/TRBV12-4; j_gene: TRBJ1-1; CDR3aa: CASSLNRDTEAFF
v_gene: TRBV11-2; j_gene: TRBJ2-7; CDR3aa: CASSSRLAVGYEQYF
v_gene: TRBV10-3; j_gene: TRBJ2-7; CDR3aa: CATRSPPTGPNSYEQYF
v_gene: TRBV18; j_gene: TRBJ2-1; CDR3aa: CASSFALAPSSYNEQFF
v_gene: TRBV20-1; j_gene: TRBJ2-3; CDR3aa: CSARAGYFTDTQYF
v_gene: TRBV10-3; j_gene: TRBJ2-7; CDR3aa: CAISAVAGAYEQYF
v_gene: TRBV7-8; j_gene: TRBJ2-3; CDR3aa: CASSSPGLAGGQYF
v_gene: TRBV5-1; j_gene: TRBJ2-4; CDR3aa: CASSPAGGSAKNIQYF
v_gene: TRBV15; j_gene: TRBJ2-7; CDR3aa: CATSRRRTGITYEQYF
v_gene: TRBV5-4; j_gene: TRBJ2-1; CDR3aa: CASGTVYNEQFF
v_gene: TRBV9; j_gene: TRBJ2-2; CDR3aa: CASSPSVKAGELFF
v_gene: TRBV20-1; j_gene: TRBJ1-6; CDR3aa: CSARGQPMGNSPLHF
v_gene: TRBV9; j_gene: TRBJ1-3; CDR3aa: CASSTNRGRSGNTIYF
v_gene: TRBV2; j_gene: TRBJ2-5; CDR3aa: CASSGRTDKYF
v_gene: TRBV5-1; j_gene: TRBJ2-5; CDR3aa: CASRRRAGETQYF
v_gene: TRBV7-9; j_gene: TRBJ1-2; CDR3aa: CAIRRRGRGLNYGYTF
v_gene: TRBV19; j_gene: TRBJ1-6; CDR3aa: CASSPRGDNSPLHF
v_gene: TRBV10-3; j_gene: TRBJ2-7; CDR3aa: CAISESTGGAYEQYF
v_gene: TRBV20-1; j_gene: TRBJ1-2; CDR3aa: CSASRGANGYTF
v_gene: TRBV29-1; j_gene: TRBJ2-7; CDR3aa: CSVEWILHPSYEQYF
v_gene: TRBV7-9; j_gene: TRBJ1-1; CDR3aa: CASSSQGIEAFF
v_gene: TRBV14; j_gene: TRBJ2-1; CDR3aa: CASSRLGGPYNEQFF
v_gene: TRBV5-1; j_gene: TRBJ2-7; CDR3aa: CASTEGLEQYF
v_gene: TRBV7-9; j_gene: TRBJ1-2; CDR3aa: CASSLEERGYTF
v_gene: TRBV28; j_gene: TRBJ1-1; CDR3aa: CASSLYVDTEAFF
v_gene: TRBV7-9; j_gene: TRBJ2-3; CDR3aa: CASSSWDTDTQYF
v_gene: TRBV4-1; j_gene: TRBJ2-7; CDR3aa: CASSQGLPSDFYEQYF
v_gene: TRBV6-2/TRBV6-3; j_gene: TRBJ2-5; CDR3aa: CASSYPDREETQYF
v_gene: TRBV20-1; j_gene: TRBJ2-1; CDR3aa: CSARQGNYNEQFF
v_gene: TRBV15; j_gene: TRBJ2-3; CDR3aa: CATSRDGLKRSDTQYF
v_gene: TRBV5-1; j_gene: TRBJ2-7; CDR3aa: CASSSGQGSVHEQYF
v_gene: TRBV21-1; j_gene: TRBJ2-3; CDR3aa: CARTLGEGRTSTDTQYF
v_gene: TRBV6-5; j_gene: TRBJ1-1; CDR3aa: CASSYEGPNTEAFF
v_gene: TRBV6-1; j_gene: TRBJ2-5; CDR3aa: CASSELGGGPQETQYF
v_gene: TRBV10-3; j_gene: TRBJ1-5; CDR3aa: CAISGATDQPQHF
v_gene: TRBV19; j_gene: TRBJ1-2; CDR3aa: CASSISVGTGAGGYTF
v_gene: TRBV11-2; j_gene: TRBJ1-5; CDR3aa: CASSLDHPRDRGNGVGPQHF
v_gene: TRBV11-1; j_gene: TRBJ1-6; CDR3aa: CASSGREADLIPRSPLHF
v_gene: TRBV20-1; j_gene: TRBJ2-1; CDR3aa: CSASRRGTRDEQFF
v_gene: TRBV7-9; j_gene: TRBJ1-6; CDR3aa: CASSMSGGYRSPLHF
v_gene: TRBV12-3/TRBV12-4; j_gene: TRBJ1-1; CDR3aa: CASSFPVSATEAFF
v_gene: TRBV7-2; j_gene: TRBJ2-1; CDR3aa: CASSLEGLAYNEQFF
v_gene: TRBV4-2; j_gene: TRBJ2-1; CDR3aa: CASSQNDRREQFF
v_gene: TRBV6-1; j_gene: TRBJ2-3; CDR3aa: CASSERIGGGAADTQYF
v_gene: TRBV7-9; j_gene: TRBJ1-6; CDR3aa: CASSRFRGTANSPLHF